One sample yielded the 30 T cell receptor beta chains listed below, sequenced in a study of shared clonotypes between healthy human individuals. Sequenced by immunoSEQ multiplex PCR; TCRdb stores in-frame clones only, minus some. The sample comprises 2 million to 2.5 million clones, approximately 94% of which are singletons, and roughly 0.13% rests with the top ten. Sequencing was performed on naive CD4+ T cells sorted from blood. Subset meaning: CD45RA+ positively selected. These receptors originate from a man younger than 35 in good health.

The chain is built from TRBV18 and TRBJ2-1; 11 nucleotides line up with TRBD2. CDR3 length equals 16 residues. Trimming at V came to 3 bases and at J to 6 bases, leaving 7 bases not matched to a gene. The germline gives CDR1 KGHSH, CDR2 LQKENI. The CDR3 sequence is CASSPTLSGRANEQFF. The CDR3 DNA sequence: TGTGCCAGCTCACCCACCCTTAGCGGGAGGGCCAATGAGCAGTTCTTC.

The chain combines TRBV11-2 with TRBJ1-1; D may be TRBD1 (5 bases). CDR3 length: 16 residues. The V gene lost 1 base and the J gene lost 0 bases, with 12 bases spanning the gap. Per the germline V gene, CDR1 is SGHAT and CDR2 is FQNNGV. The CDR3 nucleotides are TGTGCCAGCAGCTTAGGAACAGGAGGGATGAACACTGAAGCTTTCTTT. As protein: CASSLGTGGMNTEAFF.

CDR3 nucleotides: TGCGCCAGCAGCCCCGTTACAGGGAAAGATGGCTACACCTTC. Translating gives CASSPVTGKDGYTF. This chain links TRBV5-1 with TRBJ1-2, with D tentatively TRBD1 (6 bases). Germline V gives CDR1 SGHRS, CDR2 YFSETQ. Trimming stripped 4 bases from V and 6 bases from J, with 16 bases between. The CDR3 is 14 amino acids. The full variable domain, its missing parts supplied by reference TRBV5-1 and TRBJ1-2, is KAGVTQTPRYLIKTRGQQVTLSCSPISGHRSVSWYQQTPGQGLQFLFEYFSETQRNKGNFPGRFSGRQFSNSRSEMNVSTLELGDSALYLCASSPVTGKDGYTFGSGTRLTVV.

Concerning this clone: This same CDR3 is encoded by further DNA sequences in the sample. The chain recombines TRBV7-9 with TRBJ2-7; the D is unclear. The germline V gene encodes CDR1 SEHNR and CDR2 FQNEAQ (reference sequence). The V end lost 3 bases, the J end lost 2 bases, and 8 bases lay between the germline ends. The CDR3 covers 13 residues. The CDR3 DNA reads TGTGCCAGCAGCTTGGGCAGTACCTACGAGCAGTACTTC. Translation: CASSLGSTYEQYF.

Here the CDR3 DNA reads TGTGCCAGCAGTGAAATCACCGCTGGAAACACCATATATTTT. Translating it yields CASSEITAGNTIYF. The chain carries TRBV6-1 and TRBJ1-3; D remains ambiguous. Trimming pared 2 bases from V and 2 bases from J, leaving 7 bases between. This CDR3 is built from 14 residues. Per the germline V gene, CDR1 is MNHNS and CDR2 is SASEGT.

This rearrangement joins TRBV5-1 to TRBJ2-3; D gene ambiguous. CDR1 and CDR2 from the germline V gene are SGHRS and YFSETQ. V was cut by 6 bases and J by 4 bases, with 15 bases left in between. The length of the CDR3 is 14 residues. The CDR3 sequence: CASTLPQVPDTQYF. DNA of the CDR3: TGCGCCAGCACCCTTCCCCAGGTCCCAGATACGCAGTATTTT.

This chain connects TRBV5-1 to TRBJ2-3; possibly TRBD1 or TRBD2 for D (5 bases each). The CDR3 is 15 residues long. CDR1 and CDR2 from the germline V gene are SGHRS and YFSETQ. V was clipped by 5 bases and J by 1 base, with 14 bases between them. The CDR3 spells CASRQPGRGTDTQYF. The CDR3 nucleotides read TGCGCCAGCAGGCAACCGGGACGGGGCACAGATACGCAGTATTTT.

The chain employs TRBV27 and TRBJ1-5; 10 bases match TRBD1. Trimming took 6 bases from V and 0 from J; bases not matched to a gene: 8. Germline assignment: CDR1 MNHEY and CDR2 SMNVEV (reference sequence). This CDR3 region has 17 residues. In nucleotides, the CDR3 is TGTGCCAGCAGGGAGGACAGGGGGACGAATAGCAATCAGCCCCAGCATTTT. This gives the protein CASREDRGTNSNQPQHF.

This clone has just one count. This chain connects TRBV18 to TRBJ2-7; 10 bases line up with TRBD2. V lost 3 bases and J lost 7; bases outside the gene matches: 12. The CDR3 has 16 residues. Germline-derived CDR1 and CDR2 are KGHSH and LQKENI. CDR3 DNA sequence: TGTGCCAGCTCACCCTCCCTAGCGGGGGCCGGGGGGGAGCAGTACTTC. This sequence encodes CASSPSLAGAGGEQYF. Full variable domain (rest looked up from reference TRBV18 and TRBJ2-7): NAGVMQNPRHLVRRRGQEARLRCSPMKGHSHVYWYRQLPEEGLKFMVYLQKENIIDESGMPKERFSAEFPKEGPSILRIQQVVRGDSAAYFCASSPSLAGAGGEQYFGPGTRLTVT.

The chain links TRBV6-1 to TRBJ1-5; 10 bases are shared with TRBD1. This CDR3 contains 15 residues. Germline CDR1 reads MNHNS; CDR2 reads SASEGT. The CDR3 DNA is TGTGCTGCAGACCGGGACAGGGGACGAGACCAGCCCCAGCATTTT. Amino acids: CAADRDRGRDQPQHF.

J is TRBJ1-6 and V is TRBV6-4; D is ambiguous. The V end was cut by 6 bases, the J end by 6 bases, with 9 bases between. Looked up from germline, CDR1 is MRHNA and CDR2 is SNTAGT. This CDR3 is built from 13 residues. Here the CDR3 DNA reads TGTGCCAGCAGACCGGGAATTAATTCACCCCTCCACTTT. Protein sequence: CASRPGINSPLHF.

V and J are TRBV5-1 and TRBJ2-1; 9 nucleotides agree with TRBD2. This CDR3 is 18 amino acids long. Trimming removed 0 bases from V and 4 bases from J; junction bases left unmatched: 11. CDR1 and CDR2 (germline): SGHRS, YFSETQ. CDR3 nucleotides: TGCGCCAGCAGCTTGGCCTTCGGCGGGAGGGCTTCATACAATGAGCAGTTCTTC. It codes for CASSLAFGGRASYNEQFF.

CDR3 residues: CATSFRLNTEAFF. The DNA of the CDR3 is TGTGCCACCAGCTTCCGCCTGAACACTGAAGCTTTCTTT. The rearrangement links TRBV15 to TRBJ1-1; D unclear. Trimming pared 5 bases from V and 0 bases from J, leaving 7 bases between. This CDR3 has 13 amino acids. Germline V gene sequence: CDR1 LNHNV, CDR2 YYDKDF (reference sequence).

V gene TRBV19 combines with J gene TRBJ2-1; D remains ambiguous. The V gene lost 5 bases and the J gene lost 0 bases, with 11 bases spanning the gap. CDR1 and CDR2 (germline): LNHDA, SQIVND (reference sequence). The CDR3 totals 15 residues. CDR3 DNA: TGTGCCAGTAGTGTTGATCTCAGCTCCTACAATGAGCAGTTCTTC. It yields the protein CASSVDLSSYNEQFF.

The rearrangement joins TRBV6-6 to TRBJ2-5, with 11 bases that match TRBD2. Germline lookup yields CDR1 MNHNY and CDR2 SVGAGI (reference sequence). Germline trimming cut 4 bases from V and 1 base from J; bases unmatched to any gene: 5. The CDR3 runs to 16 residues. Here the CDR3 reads CASSSRLAGTQETQYF. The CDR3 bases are TGTGCCAGCAGTTCGCGACTAGCGGGGACCCAAGAGACCCAGTACTTC.

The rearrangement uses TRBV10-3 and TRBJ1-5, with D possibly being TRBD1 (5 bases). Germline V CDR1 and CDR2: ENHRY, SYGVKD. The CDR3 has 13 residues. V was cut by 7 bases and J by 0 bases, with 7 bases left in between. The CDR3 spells CAIKGNSNQPQHF. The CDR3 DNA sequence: TGTGCCATCAAGGGGAATAGCAATCAGCCCCAGCATTTT.

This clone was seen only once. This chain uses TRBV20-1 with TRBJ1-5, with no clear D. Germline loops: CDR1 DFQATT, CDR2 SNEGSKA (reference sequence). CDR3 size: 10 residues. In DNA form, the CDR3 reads TGCAGGGGTAGCAATCAGCCCCAGCATTTT. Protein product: CRGSNQPQHF.

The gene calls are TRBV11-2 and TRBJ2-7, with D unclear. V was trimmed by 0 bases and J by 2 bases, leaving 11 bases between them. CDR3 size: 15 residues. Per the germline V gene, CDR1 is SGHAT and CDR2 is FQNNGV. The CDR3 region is CASSLEVLGTYEQYF. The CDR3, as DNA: TGTGCCAGCAGCTTAGAGGTCCTTGGGACCTACGAGCAGTACTTC.

For the CDR3, the DNA is TGCGCCAGCAGCCAGGGTGGGACCCTCGCAACTAATGAAAAACTGTTTTTT. Protein product: CASSQGGTLATNEKLFF. The V and J genes are TRBV4-1 and TRBJ1-4; tentative D call: TRBD1 (5 bases). The CDR3 is 17 amino acids. Germline V gives CDR1 MGHRA, CDR2 YSYEKL. Trimming took 3 bases from V and 0 from J, leaving 14 bases between them.

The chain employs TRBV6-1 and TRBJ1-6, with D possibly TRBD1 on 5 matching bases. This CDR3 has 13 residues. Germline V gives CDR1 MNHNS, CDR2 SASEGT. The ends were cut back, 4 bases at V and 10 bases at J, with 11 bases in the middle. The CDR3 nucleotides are TGTGCCAGCAGTGGTCAACACAGGTCACCCCTCCACTTT. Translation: CASSGQHRSPLHF.

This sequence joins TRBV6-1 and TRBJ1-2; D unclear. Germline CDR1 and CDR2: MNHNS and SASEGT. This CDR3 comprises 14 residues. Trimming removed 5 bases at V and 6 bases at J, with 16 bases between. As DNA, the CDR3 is TGTGCCAGCAGTATTGAGACTGACCTCCATGGCTACACCTTC. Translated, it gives CASSIETDLHGYTF.

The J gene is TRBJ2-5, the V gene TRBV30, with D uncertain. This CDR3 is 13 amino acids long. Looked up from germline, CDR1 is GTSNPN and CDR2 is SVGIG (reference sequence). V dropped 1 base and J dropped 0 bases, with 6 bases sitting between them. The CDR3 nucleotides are TGTGCCTGGAGTGATGCTAACCAAGAGACCCAGTACTTC. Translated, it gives CAWSDANQETQYF.

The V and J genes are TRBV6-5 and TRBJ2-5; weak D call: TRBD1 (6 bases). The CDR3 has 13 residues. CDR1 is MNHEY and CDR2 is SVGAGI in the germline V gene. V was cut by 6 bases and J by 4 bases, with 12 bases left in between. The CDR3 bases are TGTGCCAGCAGCCAACAGGGTTCAGAGACCCAGTACTTC. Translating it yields CASSQQGSETQYF.

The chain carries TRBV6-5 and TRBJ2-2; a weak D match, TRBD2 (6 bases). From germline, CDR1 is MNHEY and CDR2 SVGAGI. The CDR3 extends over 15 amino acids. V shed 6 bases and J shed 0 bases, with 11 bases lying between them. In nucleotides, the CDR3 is TGTGCCAGCAGCCTCCCGGGGGCGAACACCGGGGAGCTGTTTTTT. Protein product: CASSLPGANTGELFF.

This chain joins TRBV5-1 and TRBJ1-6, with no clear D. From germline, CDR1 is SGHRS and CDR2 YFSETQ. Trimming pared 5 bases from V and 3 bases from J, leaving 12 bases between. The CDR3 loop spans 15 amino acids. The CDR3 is CASSSKENYNSPLHF. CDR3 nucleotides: TGCGCCAGCAGTTCCAAGGAGAACTATAATTCACCCCTCCACTTT.

The chain's CDR3 is CASSLGQAVSGNTIYF. CDR3 bases: TGTGCCAGCAGCTTGGGGCAGGCCGTCTCTGGAAACACCATATATTTT. This chain uses TRBV5-4 with TRBJ1-3, with unresolved D. CDR1 and CDR2 (germline): SGHNT, YYREEE (reference sequence). V was clipped by 0 bases and J by 0 bases, with 10 bases between them. The CDR3 contains 16 residues.

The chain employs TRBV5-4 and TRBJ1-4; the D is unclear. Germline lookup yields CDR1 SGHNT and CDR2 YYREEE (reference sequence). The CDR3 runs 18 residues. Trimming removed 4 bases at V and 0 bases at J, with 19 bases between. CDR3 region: CASSLHGGLSTTNEKLFF. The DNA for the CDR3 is TGTGCCAGCAGCCTCCATGGCGGTCTTTCTACAACTAATGAAAAACTGTTTTTT.

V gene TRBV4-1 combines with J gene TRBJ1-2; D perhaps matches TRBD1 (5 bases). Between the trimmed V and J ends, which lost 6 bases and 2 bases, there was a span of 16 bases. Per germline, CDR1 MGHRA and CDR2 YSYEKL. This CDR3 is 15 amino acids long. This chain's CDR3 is CASRSQGIPNYGYTF. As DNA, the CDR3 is TGCGCCAGCAGGTCTCAGGGTATCCCGAACTATGGCTACACCTTC.

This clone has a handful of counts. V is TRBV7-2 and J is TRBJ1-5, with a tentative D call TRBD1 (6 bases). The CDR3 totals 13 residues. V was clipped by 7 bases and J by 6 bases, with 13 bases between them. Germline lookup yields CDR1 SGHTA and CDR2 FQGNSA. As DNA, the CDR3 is TGTGCCAGCACCTACCGAGGGGGTCAGCCCCAGCATTTT. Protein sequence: CASTYRGGQPQHF.

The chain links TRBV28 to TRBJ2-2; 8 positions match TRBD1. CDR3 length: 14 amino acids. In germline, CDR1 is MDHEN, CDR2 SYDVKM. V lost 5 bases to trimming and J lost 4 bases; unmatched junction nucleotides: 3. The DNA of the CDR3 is TGTGCCAGCAGTCTCCAGGGGGCCACCGGGGAGCTGTTTTTT. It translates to CASSLQGATGELFF.